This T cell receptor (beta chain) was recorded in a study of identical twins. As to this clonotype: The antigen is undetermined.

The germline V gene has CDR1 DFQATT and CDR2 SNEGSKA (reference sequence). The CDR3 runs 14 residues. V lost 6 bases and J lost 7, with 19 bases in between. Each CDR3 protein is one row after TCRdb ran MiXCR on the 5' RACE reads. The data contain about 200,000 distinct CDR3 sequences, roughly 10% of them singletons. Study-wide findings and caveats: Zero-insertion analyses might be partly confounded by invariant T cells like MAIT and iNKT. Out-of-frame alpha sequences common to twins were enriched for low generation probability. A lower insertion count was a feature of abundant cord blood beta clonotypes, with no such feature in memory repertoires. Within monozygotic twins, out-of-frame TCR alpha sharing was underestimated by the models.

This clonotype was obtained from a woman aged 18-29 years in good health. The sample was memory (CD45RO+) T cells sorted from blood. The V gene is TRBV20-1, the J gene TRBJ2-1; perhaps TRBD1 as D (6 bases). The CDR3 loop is CSAQKQGTGNEQFF. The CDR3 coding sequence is TGCAGTGCGCAAAAACAGGGAACTGGAAATGAGCAGTTCTTC.